The 25 T cell receptor beta chains reported below all come from one sample, sequenced in a study of post-analysis software for immune sequencing data. Study-wide points: In patients, TRBV5-6, TRBV5-1 and TRBV20-1 belonged to several TRBV segments found more frequently than in controls.

Their antigen targets remain unknown. Unique molecular identifiers tagged the TCR beta cDNA libraries. Each CDR3 protein is one row after TCRdb ran MiXCR on the PCR reads. The sample shows roughly 800,000 distinct CDR3 sequences, 53% of them seen only once. Sequenced material: blood. The receptor source for this set is a girl aged 5 to 17 with multiple sclerosis.

This clonotype has just a few counts. This rearrangement joins TRBV7-3 to TRBJ2-1; D remains ambiguous. Trimming pared 0 bases from V and 3 bases from J, leaving 3 bases between. The length of the CDR3 is 13 residues. Germline CDR1 reads SGHTA; CDR2 reads FQGTGA. In DNA form, the CDR3 reads TGTGCCAGCAGCTTAACTAACTACAATGAGCAGTTCTTC. Encoded protein: CASSLTNYNEQFF.

In this sample, this clonotype turned up a few times. The chain couples TRBV11-2 to TRBJ1-2, with D possibly being TRBD1 (5 bases). CDR1 is SGHAT, CDR2 FQNNGV, per germline. The V end lost 7 bases, the J end lost 4 bases, and 31 bases lay between the germline ends. This CDR3 is built from 19 residues. The CDR3 spells CASNNLVRGQGTGSYGYTF. CDR3 nucleotides: TGTGCCAGCAACAACCTCGTACGCGGTCAGGGAACCGGTTCCTATGGCTACACCTTC.

The chain employs TRBV4-2 and TRBJ2-1; D is possibly TRBD1 (6 bases). The germline CDR1 and CDR2 sequences are LGHNA and YNFKEQ. The ends were cut back, 4 bases at V and 4 bases at J, with 20 bases in the middle. The CDR3 has 17 residues. Written as DNA, the CDR3 is TGTGCCAGCAGCCCACTCGGCACAGGGTTTATTTACAATGAGCAGTTCTTC. Translated: CASSPLGTGFIYNEQFF.

The chain links TRBV7-8 to TRBJ2-6, with D unclear. Trimming shortened V by 7 bases and J by 0 bases, and 13 bases separated the two germline ends. Germline V gives CDR1 SGHVS, CDR2 FQNEAQ. This CDR3 is 16 amino acids long. The CDR3 reads CASIPSRISGANVLTF. The CDR3 nucleotides are TGTGCCAGCATCCCCTCGAGGATCTCTGGGGCCAACGTCCTGACTTTC.

This clonotype has only a few counts. The chain's CDR3 is CASSKGWNREKLFF. The DNA of the CDR3 is TGCGCCAGCAGTAAGGGATGGAATCGTGAAAAACTGTTTTTT. This rearrangement joins TRBV5-1 to TRBJ1-4; D is unresolved. V gave up 5 bases and J gave up 7 bases, with 15 bases separating them. Germline V lookup: CDR1 SGHRS, CDR2 YFSETQ. The length of the CDR3 is 14 residues.

This clonotype was seen many times. The chain uses TRBV29-1 and TRBJ2-1, with D maybe TRBD2 (5 bases). CDR1 and CDR2 from the germline V gene are SQVTM and ANQGSEA. This CDR3 region has 12 residues. V lost 3 bases to trimming and J lost 4 bases, with 7 bases between them. The CDR3 nucleotides read TGCAGCGTTGAGTCGGGGTACAATGAGCAGTTCTTC. This translates into CSVESGYNEQFF.

CDR3 DNA sequence: TGCGCCAGCAGCCAAGAAGGGGGCAGGGCGGGTCAGCCCCAGCATTTT. The encoded protein is CASSQEGGRAGQPQHF. The rearrangement uses TRBV4-1 and TRBJ1-5; 7 bases map to TRBD1. Trimming took 0 bases from V and 6 from J; bases not matched to a gene: 8. The CDR3 is 16 amino acids. Germline-derived CDR1 and CDR2 are MGHRA and YSYEKL.

The V call is TRBV3-1, the J call TRBJ1-2; the D is unclear. CDR3 length equals 12 residues. In germline, CDR1 is LGHDT, CDR2 YNNKEL (reference sequence). The V and J ends lost 1 base and 8 bases respectively, with 8 bases between them. CDR3 residues: CASSQVDKGYTF. The CDR3 DNA is TGTGCCAGCAGCCAAGTGGATAAAGGCTACACCTTC.

As regards this clonotype: Germline and junction disagree at one end, which may indicate a read error. The gene calls are TRBV11-2 and TRBJ1-1; 8 nucleotides match TRBD1. CDR1 SGHAT and CDR2 FQNNGV come from the germline V gene. The CDR3 has 15 residues. The CDR3 is CASSSTTGVKTEAFF. The CDR3 bases are TGTGCCAGCAGCTCGACGACAGGGGTGAAGACTGAAGCTTTCTTT. The whole variable domain, remainder taken from reference TRBV11-2 and TRBJ1-1, is EAGVAQSPRYKIIEKRQSVAFWCNPISGHATLYWYQQILGQGPKLLIQFQNNGVVDDSQLPKDRFSAERLKGVDSTLKIQPAKLEDSAVYLCASSSTTGVKTEAFFGQGTRLTVV.

This chain uses TRBV18 with TRBJ2-7; D might be TRBD2 (6 bases). The V and J ends lost 9 bases and 2 bases respectively, with 17 bases between them. The germline V gene encodes CDR1 KGHSH and CDR2 LQKENI. The CDR3 has 14 amino acids. In nucleotides, the CDR3 is TGTGCCAGTAAACTAACGGGGGACCCCTACGAGCAGTACTTC. Translating it yields CASKLTGDPYEQYF.

This clonotype was seen more than once but under ten times. The chain uses TRBV4-2 and TRBJ2-5; D is unresolved. Germline CDR1 reads LGHNA; CDR2 reads YNFKEQ. The CDR3 spans 15 residues. V shed 0 bases and J shed 1 base, with 9 bases lying between them. CDR3 protein: CASSQEFKTQETQYF. CDR3 DNA sequence: TGTGCCAGCAGCCAAGAATTCAAGACCCAAGAGACCCAGTACTTC.

This clonotype was recorded a few times. This sequence joins TRBV20-1 and TRBJ2-7; D is undetermined. Trimming took 1 base from V and 2 from J, leaving 6 bases between them. Germline CDR1 reads DFQATT; CDR2 reads SNEGSKA (reference sequence). This CDR3 contains 12 residues. CDR3 in amino acids: CSARGTPYEQYF. DNA for the CDR3: TGCAGTGCTAGAGGGACCCCCTACGAGCAGTACTTC.

This clonotype was picked up a small number of times. This rearrangement joins TRBV6-5 to TRBJ2-4, with D possibly being TRBD2 (6 bases). The CDR3 has 17 residues. Germline V gene data show CDR1 as MNHEY and CDR2 as SVGAGI. V was clipped by 0 bases and J by 13 bases, with 25 bases between them. The CDR3 DNA reads as TGTGCCAGCAGTTACTCGATGGCGGGGACGGCTATACGTGGGCAGTACTTC. It encodes CASSYSMAGTAIRGQYF.

A few counts support this clonotype. The germline gene is not matched at one end of the junction; a read error may be the cause. This rearrangement joins TRBV29-1 to TRBJ2-5; perhaps TRBD2 as D (5 bases). In germline, CDR1 is SQVTM, CDR2 ANQGSEA. The CDR3 length is 12 residues. The CDR3 nucleotides read TGCAGCGTTGAACTGTCCGGGAAGACTCAGTACTTC. It translates to CSVELSGKTQYF.

The chain carries TRBV5-1 and TRBJ2-4; possibly TRBD1 for D (5 bases). Deletions cut 3 bases from V and 2 bases from J, with 15 bases between. The CDR3 is 16 residues long. CDR1 and CDR2 (germline): SGHRS, YFSETQ. This CDR3 is CASSSQGTNTKNIQYF. The CDR3 DNA reads as TGCGCCAGCAGCTCCCAGGGAACCAATACCAAAAACATTCAGTACTTC.

The chain joins TRBV29-1 to TRBJ1-1; D ambiguous. Trimming pared 4 bases from V and 10 bases from J, leaving 13 bases between. The CDR3 sequence is 11 residues long. Germline CDR1 is SQVTM and CDR2 is ANQGSEA. This CDR3 reads CSVASGFGAFF. The CDR3 DNA follows: TGCAGCGTTGCCTCCGGGTTTGGAGCTTTCTTT. Full variable domain (missing parts from reference TRBV29-1 and TRBJ1-1): SAVISQKPSRDICQRGTSLTIQCQVDSQVTMMFWYRQQPGQSLTLIATANQGSEATYESGFVIDKFPISRPNLTFSTLTVSNMSPEDSSIYLCSVASGFGAFFGQGTRLTVV.

The rearrangement uses TRBV29-1 and TRBJ2-5; 11 bases agree with TRBD2. Germline V gene data show CDR1 as SQVTM and CDR2 as ANQGSEA. This CDR3 spans 15 amino acids. V dropped 0 bases and J dropped 2; count of bases not matched to a gene: 2. The CDR3 region has the DNA TGCAGCGTTGAAGAGTGGACTAGCGGGCAAGAGACCCAGTACTTC. It specifies CSVEEWTSGQETQYF.

This clonotype was observed a handful of times. The chain uses TRBV4-1 and TRBJ1-1; D is ambiguous. The germline V gene has CDR1 MGHRA and CDR2 YSYEKL. This CDR3 comprises 13 residues. V was pared by 0 bases and J by 7 bases, with 9 bases between. CDR3 loop: CASSQDPGGEAFF. CDR3 nucleotides: TGCGCCAGCAGCCAAGATCCTGGAGGTGAAGCTTTCTTT.

This clonotype was detected a few times. The chain links TRBV10-3 to TRBJ2-7, with 9 bases lining up with TRBD2. Germline lookup yields CDR1 ENHRY and CDR2 SYGVKD. Germline trimming cut 5 bases from V and 5 bases from J; bases unmatched to any gene: 10. The CDR3 consists of 15 residues. This chain's CDR3 is CAISPSGTSRHEQYF. The CDR3 DNA follows: TGTGCCATCAGTCCATCCGGGACTAGCCGCCACGAGCAGTACTTC.

The chain recombines TRBV15 with TRBJ2-5, with D perhaps assigned TRBD1 or TRBD2 (5 bases each). The CDR3 has 15 residues. CDR1 LNHNV and CDR2 YYDKDF come from the germline V gene (reference sequence). Between the trimmed V and J ends, which lost 0 bases and 5 bases, there was a span of 13 bases. The CDR3 reads CATSREWGAGETQYF. The CDR3 bases are TGTGCCACCAGCAGAGAATGGGGAGCAGGGGAGACCCAGTACTTC.

The chain uses TRBV20-1 and TRBJ2-1; the D gene is possibly TRBD1 (6 bases). V lost 4 bases to trimming and J lost 2 bases, with 18 bases between them. The germline V gene has CDR1 DFQATT and CDR2 SNEGSKA (reference sequence). There are 16 residues in the CDR3. The CDR3 region has the DNA TGCAGTGCTACTGGGGGCCACCAACCAGCCTACAATGAGCAGTTCTTC. Translating gives CSATGGHQPAYNEQFF.

The genes are TRBV3-1 and TRBJ1-2, with D uncertain. Germline assignment: CDR1 LGHDT and CDR2 YNNKEL (reference sequence). The CDR3 sequence is 15 residues long. V was trimmed by 4 bases and J by 3 bases, leaving 15 bases between them. The CDR3 nucleotides read TGTGCCAGCAGCCTCCTTTGGGGAGACTACTATGGCTACACCTTC. Amino acids: CASSLLWGDYYGYTF.

This chain uses TRBV10-3 with TRBJ1-5, with D possibly being TRBD1 (6 bases). The CDR3 loop spans 15 amino acids. V was pared by 2 bases and J by 1 base, with 9 bases between. CDR1 and CDR2 (germline): ENHRY, SYGVKD. The CDR3 sequence is CAISEARGSNQPQHF. The CDR3 bases are TGTGCCATCAGTGAGGCCAGGGGAAGCAATCAGCCCCAGCATTTT.

The J gene is TRBJ2-5, the V gene TRBV20-1, with D perhaps matching TRBD2 (5 bases). V was shortened by 5 bases and J by 2 bases, with 15 bases between the two germline ends. CDR3 length: 14 amino acids. CDR1 is DFQATT, CDR2 SNEGSKA, per germline (reference sequence). The CDR3 DNA reads as TGCAGTGCTCTTAGGACGACGGGACAAGAGACCCAGTACTTC. Residues: CSALRTTGQETQYF.

This chain connects TRBV6-5 to TRBJ1-1; perhaps TRBD1 as D (5 bases). V was trimmed by 0 bases and J by 2 bases, leaving 7 bases between them. The V gene's germline CDR1 is MNHEY and CDR2 SVGAGI. The CDR3 has 14 residues. The CDR3 sequence: CASSYSGDNTEAFF. The CDR3 DNA reads TGTGCCAGCAGTTACTCGGGGGACAACACTGAAGCTTTCTTT.